Each of the 32 T cell receptor beta chains below was sequenced from the same sample in a study of T cell repertoires in cytomegalovirus infection. TCRdb itself ran the reads through MiXCR, one entry per CDR3 protein. Here the sample spans 250,000 to 300,000 distinct CDR3 sequences, about 25% being singletons. Sequencing was done on a sample of PBMCs. The receptors derive from a human donor in good health (CMV status not recorded). Some clones in this sample may be carry-over from other donors' samples.

This clonotype was picked up many times. The chain couples TRBV7-2 to TRBJ1-6; D is ambiguous. This CDR3 is 12 amino acids long. Germline assignment: CDR1 SGHTA and CDR2 FQGNSA. V was clipped by 7 bases and J by 8 bases, with 9 bases between them. DNA for the CDR3: TGTGCCAGCACCAGAGGAGATTCACCCCTCCACTTT. Translated: CASTRGDSPLHF. Full variable domain (missing parts from reference TRBV7-2 and TRBJ1-6): GAGVSQSPSNKVTEKGKDVELRCDPISGHTALYWYRQSLGQGLEFLIYFQGNSAPDKSGLPSDRFSAERTGGSVSTLTIQRTQQEDSAVYLCASTRGDSPLHFGNGTRLTVT.

In its sample, this clonotype was seen a few times. The genes are TRBV20-1 and TRBJ2-3, with 9 positions matching TRBD2. The germline gives CDR1 DFQATT, CDR2 SNEGSKA (reference sequence). The CDR3 is 14 amino acids. Trimming at V came to 7 bases and at J to 2 bases, leaving 7 bases not matched to a gene. The CDR3 loop is CSGVAGATTDTQYF. CDR3 DNA: TGCAGTGGGGTAGCGGGAGCTACCACAGATACGCAGTATTTT.

The chain employs TRBV7-6 and TRBJ2-7; no clear D gene. The CDR3 runs to 15 residues. V was shortened by 1 base and J by 5 bases, with 15 bases between the two germline ends. CDR1 and CDR2 (germline): SGHVS, FNYEAQ. CDR3 DNA: TGTGCCAGCAGCTTAGAGGTAGGAAACCACCACGAGCAGTACTTC. This gives the protein CASSLEVGNHHEQYF.

This clonotype showed up many times. V gene TRBV7-6 combines with J gene TRBJ2-7; D uncertain. Germline V CDR1 and CDR2: SGHVS, FNYEAQ. The CDR3 is 15 amino acids. Between the trimmed V and J ends, which lost 1 base and 1 base, there was a span of 11 bases. CDR3 nucleotides: TGTGCCAGCAGCTTAGAGTCAGGAATATCCTACGAGCAGTACTTC. This encodes CASSLESGISYEQYF. The full variable domain, rest sourced from reference TRBV7-6 and TRBJ2-7, is GAGVSQSPRYKVTKRGQDVALRCDPISGHVSLYWYRQALGQGPEFLTYFNYEAQQDKSGLPNDRFSAERPEGSISTLTIQRTEQRDSAMYRCASSLESGISYEQYFGPGTRLTVT.

This rearrangement joins TRBV14 to TRBJ2-6; 12 positions match TRBD1. CDR1 and CDR2 (germline): SGHDN, FVKESK. Germline trimming cut 4 bases from V and 3 bases from J; bases unmatched to any gene: 10. The CDR3 has 19 amino acids. The CDR3 region is CASSPRDRGRRYGANVLTF. The CDR3 nucleotides are TGTGCCAGCAGCCCCCGGGACAGGGGGCGCCGGTATGGGGCCAACGTCCTGACTTTC.

This clonotype was counted many times. The chain combines TRBV12-3 or TRBV12-4 with TRBJ1-4; D is uncertain. Trimming pared 10 bases from V and 7 bases from J, leaving 16 bases between. This CDR3 spans 13 amino acids. The CDR3 region has the DNA TGTGCCATTTTAGGACCGGCCGCTGAAAAACTGTTTTTT. It encodes CAILGPAAEKLFF.

This clonotype came up a few times. V gene TRBV7-9 combines with J gene TRBJ1-1; TRBD1 matches at 10 bases. Trimming at V came to 3 bases and at J to 4 bases, leaving 2 bases not matched to a gene. The CDR3 contains 14 residues. CDR1 and CDR2 from the germline V gene are SEHNR and FQNEAQ (reference sequence). The CDR3 DNA reads as TGTGCCAGCAGCTTGACAGGGGGCGTCACTGAAGCTTTCTTT. Its protein product is CASSLTGGVTEAFF.

The chain recombines TRBV4-3 with TRBJ1-5; D is undetermined. The V gene lost 0 bases and the J gene lost 5 bases, with 5 bases spanning the gap. There are 13 residues in the CDR3. CDR1 LGHNA and CDR2 YSLEER come from the germline V gene. The DNA for the CDR3 is TGCGCCAGCAGCCAAGAAATTGATCAGCCCCAGCATTTT. Translation gives CASSQEIDQPQHF.

The table lists this clonotype with many counts. This CDR3 reads CASSLLAGFSYEQYF. CDR3 in DNA: TGTGCCAGCAGCTTACTAGCGGGGTTCTCCTACGAGCAGTACTTC. This chain joins TRBV7-2 and TRBJ2-7, with 9 bases identical to TRBD2. The CDR3 contains 15 residues. V shed 2 bases, J shed 0 bases, and the junction held 2 bases outside the gene matches. CDR1 and CDR2 from the germline V gene are SGHTA and FQGNSA.

V gene TRBV6-2 or TRBV6-3 combines with J gene TRBJ2-1, with a tentative D call TRBD2 (6 bases). The CDR3 extends over 14 amino acids. The germline V and J ends were trimmed by 5 bases and 2 bases, with 10 bases remaining between them. From germline, CDR1 is MNHEY and CDR2 SVGEGT. CDR3 DNA sequence: TGTGCCAGCAGTAAGGGACTTACCTACAATGAGCAGTTCTTC. The encoded protein is CASSKGLTYNEQFF.

The genes are TRBV12-3 or TRBV12-4 and TRBJ1-6; D may be TRBD1 (5 bases). Trimming left V 6 bases short and J 7 bases short, with 13 bases between. CDR3 length equals 14 residues. CDR3 nucleotide sequence: TGTGCCAGCAGCCCGGGACGGGAGAATTCACCCCTCCACTTT. Its protein product is CASSPGRENSPLHF.

This clonotype showed up just once. This chain joins TRBV29-1 and TRBJ1-2, with no clear D. Trimming took 6 bases from V and 2 from J, leaving 13 bases between them. Germline CDR1 reads SQVTM; CDR2 reads ANQGSEA. CDR3 size: 13 residues. In nucleotides, the CDR3 is TGCAGCGTCGGCACCTCCCTAAACTATGGCTACACCTTC. This gives the protein CSVGTSLNYGYTF.

In its sample, this clonotype was seen a few times. The chain is built from TRBV10-3 and TRBJ2-5; no clear D gene. The CDR3 has 14 residues. Trimming took off 0 bases at V and 7 bases at J, with 12 bases between the two ends. Germline lookup yields CDR1 ENHRY and CDR2 SYGVKD. The CDR3 spells CAISESDQVGTQYF. The CDR3, as DNA: TGTGCCATCAGTGAGTCCGACCAGGTGGGGACCCAGTACTTC.

This clonotype was counted between two and nine times. This chain links TRBV6-2 or TRBV6-3 with TRBJ2-7; D is unresolved. This CDR3 has 15 residues. V lost 5 bases, J lost 2 bases, and 16 bases lay in between. In germline, CDR1 is MNHEY, CDR2 SVGEGT. Here the CDR3 reads CASSNPVGFPYEQYF. CDR3 DNA: TGTGCCAGCAGTAACCCGGTGGGGTTCCCCTACGAGCAGTACTTC.

The chain joins TRBV20-1 to TRBJ2-7, with TRBD2 matching over 7 bases. The V segment lost 6 bases and the J segment 3 bases; nucleotides outside the gene matches: 11. There are 14 residues in the CDR3. Germline CDR1 DFQATT, CDR2 SNEGSKA (reference sequence). The CDR3 region is CSALWASGFYEQYF. The DNA for the CDR3 is TGCAGTGCCCTTTGGGCTAGCGGCTTCTACGAGCAGTACTTC.

The rearrangement links TRBV5-1 to TRBJ1-1, with D hard to call. The CDR3 length is 13 residues. Germline CDR1 SGHRS, CDR2 YFSETQ. The V gene lost 7 bases and the J gene lost 1 base, with 11 bases spanning the gap. CDR3 residues: CASAVQKNTEAFF. As DNA, the CDR3 is TGCGCCAGCGCCGTGCAGAAGAACACTGAAGCTTTCTTT.

This clonotype was found a few times. The chain uses TRBV7-9 and TRBJ1-1; D perhaps matches TRBD1 (6 bases). V lost 1 base and J lost 3, with 12 bases in between. The CDR3 totals 15 residues. The germline gives CDR1 SEHNR, CDR2 FQNEAQ (reference sequence). CDR3 amino acids: CASSLEGGTYTEAFF. DNA for the CDR3: TGTGCCAGCAGCTTAGAGGGGGGAACGTACACTGAAGCTTTCTTT.

The sample holds a few counts of this clonotype. The chain joins TRBV6-2 or TRBV6-3 to TRBJ2-7, with 8 bases identical to TRBD2. V gave up 6 bases and J gave up 2 bases; unmatched junction bases: 3. The V gene's germline CDR1 is MNHEY and CDR2 SVGEGT. There are 13 residues in the CDR3. Written as DNA, the CDR3 is TGTGCCAGCAGAACAGCGGGAGCCTACGAGCAGTACTTC. Protein: CASRTAGAYEQYF.

V gene TRBV5-1 combines with J gene TRBJ1-5; D is unclear. The germline V gene has CDR1 SGHRS and CDR2 YFSETQ. The CDR3 spans 15 residues. V was clipped by 0 bases and J by 2 bases, with 9 bases between them. The CDR3 spells CASSLDPWGNQPQHF. DNA for the CDR3: TGCGCCAGCAGCTTGGACCCATGGGGCAATCAGCCCCAGCATTTT.

The CDR3 here is CASSLLWDSHGELFF. The DNA for the CDR3 is TGTGCCAGCAGCCTACTATGGGACAGCCATGGGGAGCTGTTTTTT. V gene TRBV28 combines with J gene TRBJ2-2; 7 positions match TRBD1. The trim removed 6 bases at V and 8 bases at J, leaving 12 bases unmatched. This CDR3 comprises 15 residues. Germline V lookup: CDR1 MDHEN, CDR2 SYDVKM.

At least ten counts were recorded for this clonotype. J is TRBJ2-3 and V is TRBV7-3; D gene uncertain. The CDR3 length is 13 residues. Trimming shortened V by 5 bases and J by 15 bases, and 21 bases separated the two germline ends. Germline V gene lookup returns CDR1 SGHTA and CDR2 FQGTGA. The CDR3: CASSPTTAGEIYF. The CDR3 DNA follows: TGTGCCAGCAGCCCAACGACGGCCGGAGAGATATATTTT.

This clonotype was counted at least ten times. V gene TRBV7-2 combines with J gene TRBJ2-3; possible D gene TRBD2, 6 bases. The length of the CDR3 is 16 residues. V lost 5 bases and J 2 bases, leaving 17 bases between the germline ends. Looked up from germline, CDR1 is SGHTA and CDR2 is FQGNSA. The CDR3 here is CASSPRARGLTDTQYF. DNA of the CDR3: TGTGCCAGCAGCCCCCGGGCGCGGGGCCTCACAGATACGCAGTATTTT.

This clonotype came up a few times. This chain joins TRBV6-6 and TRBJ2-5; D may be TRBD2 (8 bases). CDR3 length equals 14 residues. Trimming left V 7 bases short and J 10 bases short, with 22 bases between. Germline V gene lookup returns CDR1 MNHNY and CDR2 SVGAGI (reference sequence). CDR3 sequence reads: CASTPPGQLAGQYF. DNA for the CDR3: TGTGCCAGCACCCCTCCGGGACAGCTAGCGGGCCAGTACTTC.

This clonotype was seen repeatedly, ten times or more. The V gene is TRBV28, the J gene TRBJ1-6; D may be TRBD1 (6 bases). Deletions cut 3 bases from V and 4 bases from J, with 13 bases between. Germline lookup yields CDR1 MDHEN and CDR2 SYDVKM. The CDR3 loop spans 16 amino acids. CDR3 in amino acids: CASSFSRGQYNSPLHF. The CDR3 DNA follows: TGTGCCAGCAGTTTTTCCAGGGGTCAGTATAATTCACCCCTCCACTTT.

This clonotype has a handful of counts. The V gene is TRBV7-2, the J gene TRBJ2-2; 8 bases are a match to TRBD2. This CDR3 has 17 residues. The germline gives CDR1 SGHTA, CDR2 FQGNSA. Germline trimming cut 3 bases from V and 3 bases from J; bases unmatched to any gene: 9. CDR3: CASSLSLAGKDTGELFF. CDR3 sequence (DNA): TGTGCCAGCAGCTTGTCGTTAGCGGGAAAGGACACCGGGGAGCTGTTTTTT.

In its sample, this clonotype was seen a few times. This rearrangement joins TRBV6-2 or TRBV6-3 to TRBJ1-5, with 7 bases fitting TRBD1. After removal of 5 bases from V and 5 bases from J, the junction contained 6 bases not matched to a gene. CDR1 is MNHEY, CDR2 SVGEGT, per germline. The CDR3 is 14 residues long. The CDR3 nucleotides read TGTGCCAGCAGTCCTCGACAGGGTCATCAGCCCCAGCATTTT. As protein: CASSPRQGHQPQHF.

Ten or more counts support this clonotype. Here the CDR3 reads CASSYRAADYGYTF. As DNA, the CDR3 is TGTGCCAGCAGTTACAGGGCGGCCGACTATGGCTACACCTTC. This chain joins TRBV11-2 and TRBJ1-2, with D perhaps TRBD1 (6 bases). From germline, CDR1 is SGHAT and CDR2 FQNNGV. The CDR3 runs 14 residues. V dropped 6 bases and J dropped 3 bases, with 14 bases sitting between them.

The chain uses TRBV20-1 and TRBJ2-7; tentatively, D is TRBD2 (6 bases). The ends were cut back, 0 bases at V and 2 bases at J, with 14 bases in the middle. The CDR3 is 15 amino acids. Per germline, CDR1 DFQATT and CDR2 SNEGSKA (reference sequence). The chain's CDR3 is CSARDPGRGPYEQYF. The CDR3 coding sequence is TGCAGTGCTAGAGATCCGGGGCGGGGACCCTACGAGCAGTACTTC.

This clonotype occurred many times. The V and J genes are TRBV7-2 and TRBJ2-6, with D uncertain. V lost 5 bases to trimming and J lost 6 bases, with 8 bases between them. Germline-derived CDR1 and CDR2 are SGHTA and FQGNSA. This CDR3 contains 13 residues. DNA for the CDR3: TGTGCCAGCAGCCATCTCGAGGCCAACGTCCTGACTTTC. As protein: CASSHLEANVLTF.

The chain combines TRBV28 with TRBJ1-1; no reliable D call. The CDR3 extends over 12 amino acids. V was clipped by 6 bases and J by 5 bases, with 10 bases between them. CDR1 and CDR2 from the germline V gene are MDHEN and SYDVKM. CDR3 in amino acids: CASRPTGTEAFF. The CDR3 nucleotides read TGTGCCAGCAGACCCACGGGGACTGAAGCTTTCTTT.

The chain employs TRBV20-1 and TRBJ2-7; D tentatively reads TRBD1 or TRBD2 (6 bases each). The CDR3 contains 12 residues. V lost 5 bases and J lost 2, with 10 bases in between. The V gene's germline CDR1 is DFQATT and CDR2 SNEGSKA (reference sequence). For the CDR3, the DNA is TGCAGTGCTCGCCGGGGGCCCTACGAGCAGTACTTC. Translating it yields CSARRGPYEQYF.

The chain uses TRBV15 and TRBJ2-3; 10 bases fit TRBD1. CDR1 and CDR2 (germline): LNHNV, YYDKDF (reference sequence). Trimming removed 1 base from V and 0 bases from J; junction bases left unmatched: 4. This CDR3 is built from 17 residues. The CDR3 bases are TGTGCCACCAGCAGAGTTTGGGACAGGGGAAGCACAGATACGCAGTATTTT. This sequence encodes CATSRVWDRGSTDTQYF.